The entry below gives a single T cell receptor beta chain sequence along with its context. CDR1 and CDR2 from the germline V gene are MNHEY and SVGAGI. The germline V and J ends were trimmed by 5 bases and 4 bases, with 8 bases remaining between them. This CDR3 region has 12 residues. This sample was included in a study of blood T cell repertoires in COVID-19. Overall study: The samples span acute and convalescent COVID-19 from the United States, Italy and Spain. Nucleic acid was either cDNA or gDNA, and it came from T cells, B-cell-depleted T cells, or PBMCs.

Authors' data handling: Amplification of reference gene primers was used by the study to estimate nucleated cell counts. Sequenced by immunoSEQ multiplex PCR; TCRdb stores in-frame clones only, minus some. The D gene and trimming were derived from the DNA, and the V and J assignments and clone size from that table. The sample consists of roughly 180,000 clones, about 81% of them appearing once. This sequence originates from a woman of 80 years or more with COVID-19, enrolled during active disease. The specimen was peripheral blood. This rearrangement joins TRBV6-5 to TRBJ1-2; tentative D call: TRBD1 (5 bases). The CDR3 DNA sequence: TGTGCCAGCAGTACAGGTCTCTATGGCTACACCTTC. Amino acid sequence: CASSTGLYGYTF.